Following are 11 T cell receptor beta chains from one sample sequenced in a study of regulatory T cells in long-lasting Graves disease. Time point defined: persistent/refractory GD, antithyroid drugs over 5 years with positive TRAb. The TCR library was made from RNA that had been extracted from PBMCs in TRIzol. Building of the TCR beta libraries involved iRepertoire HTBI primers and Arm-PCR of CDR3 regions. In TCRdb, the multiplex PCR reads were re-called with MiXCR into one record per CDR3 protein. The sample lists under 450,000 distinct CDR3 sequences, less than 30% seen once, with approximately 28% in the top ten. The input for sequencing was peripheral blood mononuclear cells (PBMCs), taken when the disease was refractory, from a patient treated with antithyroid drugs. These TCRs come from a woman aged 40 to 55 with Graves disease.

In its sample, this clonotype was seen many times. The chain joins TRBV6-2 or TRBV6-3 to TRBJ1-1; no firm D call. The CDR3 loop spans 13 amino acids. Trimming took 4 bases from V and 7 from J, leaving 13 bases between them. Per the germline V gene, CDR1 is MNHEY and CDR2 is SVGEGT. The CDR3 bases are TGTGCCAGCAGTTCCGCCGGACGGCATGAAGCTTTCTTT. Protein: CASSSAGRHEAFF.

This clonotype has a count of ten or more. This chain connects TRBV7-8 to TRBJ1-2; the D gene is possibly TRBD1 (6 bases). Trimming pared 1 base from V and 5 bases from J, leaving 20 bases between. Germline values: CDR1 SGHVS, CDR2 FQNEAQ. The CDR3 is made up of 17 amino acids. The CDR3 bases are TGTGCCAGCAGCTTAGAAGGGGGAGGGGTCTACGGTTATGGCTACACCTTC. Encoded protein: CASSLEGGGVYGYGYTF.

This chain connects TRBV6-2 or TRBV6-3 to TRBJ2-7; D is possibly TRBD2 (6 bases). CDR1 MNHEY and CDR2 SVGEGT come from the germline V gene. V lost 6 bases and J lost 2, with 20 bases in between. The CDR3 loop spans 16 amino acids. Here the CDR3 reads CASSPNDYSGTYEQYF. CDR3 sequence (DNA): TGTGCCAGCAGCCCCAACGATTATAGCGGCACCTACGAGCAGTACTTC.

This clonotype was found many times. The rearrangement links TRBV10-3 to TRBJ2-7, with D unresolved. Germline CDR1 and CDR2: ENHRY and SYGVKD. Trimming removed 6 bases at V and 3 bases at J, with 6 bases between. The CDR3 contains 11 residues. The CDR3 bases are TGTGCCATCAGGTACGGCTACGAGCAGTACTTC. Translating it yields CAIRYGYEQYF.

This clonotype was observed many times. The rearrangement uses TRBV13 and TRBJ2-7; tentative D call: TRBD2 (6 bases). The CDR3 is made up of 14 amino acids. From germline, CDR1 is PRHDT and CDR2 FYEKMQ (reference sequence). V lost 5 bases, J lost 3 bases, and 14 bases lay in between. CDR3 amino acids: CASSMTRGGYEQYF. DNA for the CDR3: TGTGCCAGCAGCATGACTAGAGGCGGCTACGAGCAGTACTTC. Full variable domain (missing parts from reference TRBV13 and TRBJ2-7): AAGVIQSPRHLIKEKRETATLKCYPIPRHDTVYWYQQGPGQDPQFLISFYEKMQSDKGSIPDRFSAQQFSDYHSELNMSSLELGDSALYFCASSMTRGGYEQYFGPGTRLTVT.

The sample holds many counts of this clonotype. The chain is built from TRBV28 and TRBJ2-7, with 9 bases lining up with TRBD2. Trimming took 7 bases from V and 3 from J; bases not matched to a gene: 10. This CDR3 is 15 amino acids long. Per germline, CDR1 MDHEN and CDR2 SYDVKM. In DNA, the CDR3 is TGTGCCAGCACCCCGGGGCGGGAGGGCCTCTACGAGCAGTACTTC. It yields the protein CASTPGREGLYEQYF.

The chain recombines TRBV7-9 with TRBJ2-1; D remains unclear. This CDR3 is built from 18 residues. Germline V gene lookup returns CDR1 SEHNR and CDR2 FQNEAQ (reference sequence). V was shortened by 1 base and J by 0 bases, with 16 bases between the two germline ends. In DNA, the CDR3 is TGTGCCAGCAGCTTAGTTTTGGTTGCCTCTAGCTCCTACAATGAGCAGTTCTTC. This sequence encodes CASSLVLVASSSYNEQFF.

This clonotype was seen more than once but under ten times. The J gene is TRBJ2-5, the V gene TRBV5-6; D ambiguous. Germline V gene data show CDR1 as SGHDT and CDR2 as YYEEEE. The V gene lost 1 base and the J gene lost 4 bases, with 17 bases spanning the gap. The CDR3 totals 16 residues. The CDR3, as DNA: TGTGCCAGCAGCTTGACAAAAGAGACATTGGGAGAGACCCAGTACTTC. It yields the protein CASSLTKETLGETQYF. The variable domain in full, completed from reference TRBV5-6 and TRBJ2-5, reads DAGVTQSPTHLIKTRGQQVTLRCSPKSGHDTVSWYQQALGQGPQFIFQYYEEEERQRGNFPDRFSGHQFPNYSSELNVNALLLGDSALYLCASSLTKETLGETQYFGPGTRLLVL.

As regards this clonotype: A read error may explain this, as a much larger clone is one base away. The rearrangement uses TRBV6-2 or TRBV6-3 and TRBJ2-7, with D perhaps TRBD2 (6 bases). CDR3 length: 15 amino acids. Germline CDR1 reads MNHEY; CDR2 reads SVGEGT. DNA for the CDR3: TGTGCCGGCAGTTACGGGGGAGCCGGGCCCTACGAGCAGTACTTC. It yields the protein CAGSYGGAGPYEQYF.

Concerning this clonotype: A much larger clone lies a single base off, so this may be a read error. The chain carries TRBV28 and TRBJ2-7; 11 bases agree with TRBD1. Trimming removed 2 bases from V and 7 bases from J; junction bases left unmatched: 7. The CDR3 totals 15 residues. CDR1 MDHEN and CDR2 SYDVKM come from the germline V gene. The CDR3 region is CASSLPGTGGWEQYF. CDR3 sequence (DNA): TGTGCCAGCAGTTTACCCGGGACAGGGGGTTGGGAGCAGTACTTC.

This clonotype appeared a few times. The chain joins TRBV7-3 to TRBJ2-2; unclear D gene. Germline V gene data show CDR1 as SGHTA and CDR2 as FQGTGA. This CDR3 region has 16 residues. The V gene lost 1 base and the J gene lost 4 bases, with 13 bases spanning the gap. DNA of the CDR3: TGTGCCAGCAGCTTAAATGGGTTGTTTGGCACCGGGGAGCTGTTTTTT. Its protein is CASSLNGLFGTGELFF. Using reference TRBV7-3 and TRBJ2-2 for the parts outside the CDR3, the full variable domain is GAGVSQTPSNKVTEKGKYVELRCDPISGHTALYWYRQSLGQGPEFLIYFQGTGAADDSGLPNDRFFAVRPEGSVSTLKIQRTERGDSAVYLCASSLNGLFGTGELFFGEGSRLTVL.